This T cell receptor (beta chain) was profiled in a study of long-term antiretroviral therapy in people with HIV. Overall study findings and caveats: Regardless of time point, clones expanded before ART dominated the repertoire.

Samples were assayed with immunoSEQ v3.0 at survey level. Data came from immunoSEQ multiplex PCR; TCRdb stores just in-frame clones and leaves some out. The data hold tens of thousands of clones, with 70% to 90% observed a single time. Notes on this clone: The antigen remains undetermined.

The V gene lost 3 bases and the J gene lost 3 bases, with 12 bases spanning the gap. This CDR3 is built from 15 residues. Germline CDR1 and CDR2: SGHVS and FQNEAQ. This TCR was recovered from a man between 25 and 39 years old with HIV. This material consisted of unsorted PBMCs, taken almost 4.6 years after starting antiretroviral therapy. The chain combines TRBV7-8 with TRBJ1-5; possible D gene TRBD1, 5 bases. This CDR3 is CASSLSGAFNQPQHF. The CDR3 DNA follows: TGTGCCAGCAGCTTGAGCGGGGCCTTCAATCAGCCCCAGCATTTT. Looking up the rest from reference TRBV7-8 and TRBJ1-5 gives the full variable domain: GAGVSQSPRYKVAKRGQDVALRCDPISGHVSLFWYQQALGQGPEFLTYFQNEAQLDKSGLPSDRFFAERPEGSVSTLKIQRTQQEDSAVYLCASSLSGAFNQPQHFGDGTRLSIL.